A single sample gave rise to the 16 T cell receptor beta chains below, sequenced in a study of blood T cell repertoires in COVID-19. Generated by immunoSEQ multiplex PCR, the TCRdb table keeps only in-frame clones and is missing some. Of approximately 280,000 clones listed, roughly 87% are singletons. Sequencing input: PBMCs or T cells enriched from blood (not recorded which). Every receptor here comes from a middle-aged woman who had recovered from COVID-19.

The chain carries TRBV28 and TRBJ1-2, with a possible D match to TRBD1 (6 bases). This CDR3 comprises 15 residues. Germline V gene lookup returns CDR1 MDHEN and CDR2 SYDVKM. Trimming took 3 bases from V and 8 from J, leaving 19 bases between them. CDR3 protein: CASSFLGAAHRGYTF. The CDR3 bases are TGTGCCAGCAGTTTTTTGGGGGCTGCCCATCGAGGCTACACCTTC.

The rearrangement uses TRBV25-1 and TRBJ1-3, with D hard to call. Trimming removed 6 bases from V and 4 bases from J, with 19 bases in between. Germline assignment: CDR1 MGHDK and CDR2 SYGVNS. The CDR3 totals 16 residues. CDR3 nucleotides: TGTGCCAGCAGAGATGAAAAGAGGGCGGGGGGAAACACCATATATTTT. It specifies CASRDEKRAGGNTIYF.

The chain carries TRBV28 and TRBJ1-6; D is unclear. This CDR3 has 17 amino acids. Looked up from germline, CDR1 is MDHEN and CDR2 is SYDVKM. The germline V and J ends were trimmed by 6 bases and 2 bases, with 17 bases remaining between them. The CDR3 sequence: CASRVLGSLAYNSPLHF. CDR3 coding DNA: TGTGCCAGCAGAGTTTTGGGGAGTTTGGCCTATAATTCACCCCTCCACTTT.

This clone was seen only a few times. The chain is built from TRBV7-3 and TRBJ2-2, with 12 bases aligning to TRBD2. The CDR3 contains 15 residues. CDR1 SGHTA and CDR2 FQGTGA come from the germline V gene. V was clipped by 5 bases and J by 4 bases; unmatched bases: 2. This CDR3 is CASSLTSGSTGELFF. The CDR3 DNA is TGTGCCAGCAGCCTGACTAGCGGGAGCACCGGGGAGCTGTTTTTT.

The rearrangement joins TRBV28 to TRBJ2-4, with TRBD2 matching 8 bases. The CDR3 has 13 residues. V lost 6 bases and J lost 9; bases outside the gene matches: 7. Germline V gene data show CDR1 as MDHEN and CDR2 as SYDVKM. The CDR3 DNA is TGTGCCAGCAGGGCCCCGGGGGGGGGCATTCAGTACTTC. This sequence encodes CASRAPGGGIQYF.

This sequence joins TRBV7-6 and TRBJ1-5; tentatively, D is TRBD1 (6 bases). The CDR3 is made up of 16 amino acids. The germline V gene has CDR1 SGHVS and CDR2 FNYEAQ. The germline V and J ends were trimmed by 3 bases and 2 bases, with 14 bases remaining between them. The CDR3 loop reads CASSLGAVGGNQPQHF. The CDR3 nucleotides are TGTGCCAGCAGCTTGGGGGCAGTAGGAGGCAATCAGCCCCAGCATTTT.

This clone came up once. J is TRBJ2-7 and V is TRBV27, with 8 bases fitting TRBD2. J was trimmed by 3 bases and V by 6 bases; bases with no gene match: 10. The CDR3 contains 15 residues. Germline V gene lookup returns CDR1 MNHEY and CDR2 SMNVEV (reference sequence). CDR3 DNA sequence: TGTGCCAGCAGACCCTTGGCGGGAGGAGACTACGAGCAGTACTTC. Residues: CASRPLAGGDYEQYF.

This clone has just one count. J is TRBJ2-7 and V is TRBV29-1, with TRBD1 identical over 8 bases. CDR3 length equals 14 residues. In germline, CDR1 is SQVTM, CDR2 ANQGSEA. J lost 6 bases, V lost 4 bases, and 11 bases had no gene match. DNA of the CDR3: TGCAGCGTTGGCGGACAGGGACCAATTCGCGAGCAGTACTTC. This sequence encodes CSVGGQGPIREQYF.

This chain joins TRBV27 and TRBJ1-4; D gene uncertain. CDR3 length equals 18 residues. The V gene's germline CDR1 is MNHEY and CDR2 SMNVEV (reference sequence). V dropped 4 bases and J dropped 0 bases, with 18 bases sitting between them. CDR3 sequence (DNA): TGTGCCAGCAGTTACGGCGCGGGGAGTGGTACAACTAATGAAAAACTGTTTTTT. It translates to CASSYGAGSGTTNEKLFF.

This chain uses TRBV5-1 with TRBJ1-2, with no clear D. This CDR3 spans 14 amino acids. In germline, CDR1 is SGHRS, CDR2 YFSETQ. Trimming removed 1 base at V and 1 base at J, with 8 bases between. The CDR3: CASSLNGDNYGYTF. The CDR3 region has the DNA TGCGCCAGCAGCTTGAACGGGGATAACTATGGCTACACCTTC.

This clone has only one observation. V is TRBV10-3 and J is TRBJ1-4; D remains unclear. The CDR3 is made up of 13 amino acids. With 9 bases removed from V and 5 bases from J, the gap between germline ends came to 13 bases. Germline CDR1 and CDR2: ENHRY and SYGVKD. The CDR3: CAISGSENEKLFF. CDR3 DNA: TGTGCCATATCCGGGTCAGAGAATGAAAAACTGTTTTTT.

The V and J genes are TRBV7-2 and TRBJ1-1, with 8 bases lining up with TRBD1. J was trimmed by 2 bases and V by 4 bases; bases with no gene match: 6. Germline CDR1 SGHTA, CDR2 FQGNSA. CDR3 length: 15 amino acids. CDR3 amino acids: CASSSDRVVNTEAFF. CDR3 DNA: TGTGCCAGCAGCTCGGACAGGGTGGTAAACACTGAAGCTTTCTTT.

This clone has just a few counts. The chain recombines TRBV28 with TRBJ2-3; TRBD2 matches 8 bases. CDR1 and CDR2 from the germline V gene are MDHEN and SYDVKM. V lost 5 bases and J lost 5; bases outside the gene matches: 9. The CDR3 runs 15 residues. CDR3 amino acids: CASSPAGGLGDTQYF. CDR3 bases: TGTGCCAGCAGTCCTGCGGGAGGCTTGGGAGATACGCAGTATTTT.

This chain uses TRBV10-3 with TRBJ2-2; 9 nucleotides agree with TRBD1. V was clipped by 2 bases and J by 5 bases; unmatched bases: 6. CDR1 and CDR2 from the germline V gene are ENHRY and SYGVKD. The CDR3 loop spans 16 amino acids. The CDR3 DNA reads TGTGCCATCAGTGAGATATCGACAGGGGGGACCGGGGAGCTGTTTTTT. It translates to CAISEISTGGTGELFF.

This chain joins TRBV3-1 (or the pseudogene TRBV3-2) and TRBJ2-5; no clear D. Per the germline V gene, CDR1 is LGHDT and CDR2 is YNNKEL (reference sequence). The CDR3 spans 11 residues. Trimming left V 4 bases short and J 7 bases short, with 7 bases between. This CDR3 is CASSLQSTQYF. The CDR3 DNA reads as TGTGCCAGCAGCCTACAGTCGACCCAGTACTTC.

The rearrangement uses TRBV11-2 and TRBJ2-2; 13 nucleotides match TRBD2. The germline CDR1 and CDR2 sequences are SGHAT and FQNNGV. CDR3 length equals 16 residues. V lost 6 bases and J lost 4; bases outside the gene matches: 5. CDR3 in amino acids: CASRLTSGRATGELFF. The CDR3, as DNA: TGTGCCAGCAGATTAACTAGCGGGAGGGCCACCGGGGAGCTGTTTTTT.